The rows below give T cell receptor beta chains drawn from one sample of a study of T cell clonotyping in hematopoietic cell transplantation. Here immunoSEQ multiplex PCR was the method, and the copy in TCRdb shows in-frame clones only, minus some. This sample yields more than 70,000 clones, of which almost 97% are seen a single time; under 2% belongs to the top ten. This specimen was peripheral blood mononuclear cells, taken before stem cell transplant. These receptor sequences come from a woman in her fifties or sixties with acute myeloid leukemia. Some clones in this sample may be carry-over from other donors' samples. Both conserved end residues are part of each CDR3. D genes are given only for firm matches.

D gene	J gene	V gene	CDR3 DNA	CDR3 protein
TRBD1	TRBJ2-3	TRBV30	TGTGCCTGGAGTTACGGACAGGGTGGAGATACGCAGTATTTT	CAWSYGQGGDTQYF
-	TRBJ2-3	TRBV4-1	TGCGCCAGCAGCCAAGGAGCGGATACGCAGTATTTT	CASSQGADTQYF
-	TRBJ2-7	TRBV9	TGTGCCAGCAGCCCCTGGGGCAGGGGCAACGAGCAGTACTTC	CASSPWGRGNEQYF
TRBD2	TRBJ2-7	TRBV19	TGTGCCAGTAGTATAGTCGGGAGGTCCTACGAGCAGTACTTC	CASSIVGRSYEQYF
-	TRBJ1-2	TRBV6-1	TGTGCCAGCAGTGAGAGCAGAAACTATGGCTACACCTTC	CASSESRNYGYTF
-	TRBJ2-1	TRBV6-5	TGTGCCAGCAGTTACGTCGGGGAACTCAATGAGCAGTTCTTC	CASSYVGELNEQFF
-	TRBJ2-7	TRBV2	TGTGCCAGCCGACCTTACGAGTCCTACGAGCAGTACTTC	CASRPYESYEQYF
-	TRBJ2-3	TRBV5-1	TGCGCCAGCAGCTTGCTTAGTAGCAGCTCTAGCACAGATACGCAGTATTTT	CASSLLSSSSSTDTQYF
TRBD2	TRBJ2-7	TRBV28	TGTGCCAGCAGTTTAGGGGACAGGGTAGGGACTAGCGGGAGTGTGCAGTACTTC	CASSLGDRVGTSGSVQYF
-	TRBJ2-7	TRBV28	TGTGCCAGCAGTTACCCGACAACCCAGTTTAGGGAGCAGTACTTC	CASSYPTTQFREQYF
-	TRBJ2-3	TRBV19	TGTGCCAGTAGTATGTTTGGGACTAGCACAGATACGCAGTATTTT	CASSMFGTSTDTQYF
-	TRBJ2-7	TRBV5-1	TGCGCCAGCAGTGCCGGGAACTACGAGCAGTACTTC	CASSAGNYEQYF
TRBD2	TRBJ2-1	TRBV29-1	TGCAGCGTCTTAGCGGGAGATGACTACAATGAGCAGTTCTTC	CSVLAGDDYNEQFF
-	TRBJ2-7	TRBV7-2	TGTGCCAGCAGCTTTAGAGTCAGGGATGGGGAGCAGTACTTC	CASSFRVRDGEQYF
-	TRBJ1-1	TRBV6-6	TGTGCCAGCAGTTACTCATTAGGGGTCACGAACACTGAAGCTTTCTTT	CASSYSLGVTNTEAFF
-	TRBJ1-2	TRBV7-9	TGTGCCAGCAGCTTGGGGGGAACCTATGGCTACACCTTC	CASSLGGTYGYTF